This T cell receptor (beta chain) was found in a study of cytomegalovirus exposure and HLA in healthy donors (TCRdb year 2017). Regarding the research as a whole: According to an earlier analysis of a few hundred of the donors, some 180 million T cells yielded 90 million to 140 million unique TCR beta sequences and 276 Gb of sequence data. An early release covering more than 500 HLA-typed donors comprised around 300 gigabases of sequencing data and 85 million or so unique TCR sequences. Of the approximately 370 genotyped donors, less than 90% were placed in the genetic ancestry cluster associated with self-reported Caucasian donors. The study aimed to test whether signatures of past pathogen exposure could be identified by cataloging public T cell receptors. The study profiled the T cell repertoires of about 640 subjects by immunosequencing and related them to cytomegalovirus serostatus. A separate validation cohort of 100 to 150 different subjects was used in addition to the roughly 720-subject first cohort. The study combined high-throughput TCR immunosequencing, statistical association of individual TCRs with disease status, and machine learning to predict cytomegalovirus infection status. A later analysis re-examined previously published TCR beta repertoires from several hundred donors and added high-resolution HLA genotyping to investigate patterns of TCR occurrence. Rather than drawing on any new phenotypic data, the later analysis identified candidate immune exposures from TCR beta sequences and the way those sequences occurred across donors. An earlier analysis of nearly 600 of the donors applied high-throughput TCR beta sequencing to assess whether each TCR beta V gene segment acted as functional or pseudogenic. Donor age, sex, ethnicity and CMV serostatus were compiled together with the repertoire data. A later genetic analysis took genome-wide SNP genotypes for 398 of the 666 donors and used that subset as a discovery cohort. Every repertoire in the discovery cohort had been generated on one and the same sequencing platform. HLA typing covered class I and class II loci at four-digit resolution. The number of donors typed differed by locus, with about 629-640 for A, B, C, DRB1 and DQB1, more than 500 for DQA1, 606 for DPA1, and some 440 for DPB1. Because of strong linkage in the cohort, five DR-DQ haplotypes were treated as single units for association and clustering. Among about 360 genotyped donors of the cohort, an average of about 240,000 unique TCR beta nucleotide sequences were sequenced per donor, 15% to 20% of them non-productive.

The cohort comprised around 690 healthy bone marrow donors. At the time of sampling, every cohort member was nominally healthy, though immune exposures that went unrecorded were likely present. The donor tested CMV seropositive, placing the donor among the 289 seropositive members of the cohort. A peripheral blood sample was provided by each donor, and peripheral blood mononuclear cells were used for TCR beta sequencing. The Qiagen DNeasy Blood Extraction Kit was used to extract genomic DNA from the blood cell samples. The library was prepared using the immunoSEQ multiplex PCR assay. For the multiplex PCR, a mixture combining 60 forward primers for TCR Vbeta segments and 13 reverse primers for TCR Jbeta segments was used. The CDR3 region of rearranged TCR beta genes was amplified from genomic DNA with a multiplex PCR assay. The Illumina HiSeq System was used to sequence the amplified TCR beta libraries as 87-base-pair reads. As for the original processing: A later analysis tallied 80 million to 95 million unique TCR beta chains across the 700 or so repertoires, and 10 million to 11 million of those chains were shared by two or more donors. To remove PCR and sequencing errors, raw reads were error-corrected and collapsed into unique sequences using a nearest-neighbor algorithm that merged closely related sequences. To assign V, D and J gene segments, CDR3 sequences were aligned to IMGT reference sequences. For a sequence to be retained, at least a six-nucleotide match to both a V gene segment and a J gene segment was required. Rearrangements were classified as productive when the CDR3 lacked stop codons and remained in frame with V and J, and all other rearrangements were classified as non-productive. Following IMGT convention, CDR3 was defined as the stretch from the second conserved V-encoded cysteine up to the conserved J-encoded phenylalanine. The earlier analysis of roughly 590 of the donors excluded any sequence lacking an unambiguous match to a single V gene segment. An earlier analysis of some 610 of the donors called V segments functional above 56.7% productive rearrangements and segregating when the between-donor standard deviation exceeded 5%. A statistical classification framework was built to diagnose cytomegalovirus status from the catalog of TCR beta chain sequences. V and J gene assignment, in a later analysis, came from comparing TCR nucleotide sequences with IMGT/GENE-DB human TR gene sequences. A later analysis assigned CDR3 sequences and most-parsimonious VDJ recombination scenarios with the TCRdist pipeline. In a later analysis, each TCR beta chain was defined by its CDR3 amino acid sequence together with its V-gene family, and reads without a unique V-gene family were excluded. A later analysis removed 592 highly shared, low-generation-probability nucleotide sequences to deal with suspected cross-contamination and a sequencing artifact. A later analysis calculated a clonal expansion index for each public chain from normalized within-repertoire ranks of inferred template counts. In a later analysis, generation probabilities were computed using a VDJ recombination model fitted to out-of-frame rearrangements, and the results were checked against IGoR. In a later analysis, TCR-TCR, TCR-HLA and TCR-CMV co-occurrence was scored with hypergeometric tests, and a repertoire-size bias correction was applied to TCR pairs. In a later analysis, false discovery rates were estimated by permuting HLA or CMV assignments 20 times. In a later analysis, co-occurring TCRs were grouped using DBSCAN, and TCRdist sequence similarity was added for clustering within HLA-allele-positive subsets. Co-occurrence clustering excluded repertoires with fewer than 30,000 or more than 120,000 public chains, plus five with anomalous nucleotide sharing. TCRdb took over this immuneACCESS table, retaining in-frame rearrangements with V and J assigned. Such tables are incomplete; in checked studies, under half of the missing clones stem from an unresolved V gene, and the remainder is unexplained. For V, J and clone size, that table is used; D and trimming come from the DNA. Across this sample there are approximately 98,000 clones, with 75% to 85% seen only once. Roughly 9.8% of the sample belongs to the ten largest clones.

Notes on this clone: Its antigen has not been determined. Base quality data are lacking; no much larger clone is found one base away.

From cysteine to phenylalanine, the CDR3 is 16 amino acids long. CDR3 DNA is the only sequence kept; it has 48 bases, read in frame from the first base. CDR1 and CDR2 are drawn from the germline V gene: LGHNT, FRNRAP. Here V drops 2 bases and J drops 1 base, and the junction holds 6 bases not matched to any gene. Here is what the overall study found, with its caveats: Only TCR beta chains were sequenced in this cohort, and the absence of alpha or paired-chain data limited detectable features. Some IMGT-functional V segments, including TRBV6-2 and TRBV6-3, could not be told apart with the 87-base-pair reads, so those segments were excluded. According to a later analysis, parvovirus B19, influenza, CMV and Epstein-Barr virus appeared linked to several top co-occurrence clusters. A further reported finding was that TCR beta sequences accurately predicted the HLA-A and HLA-B alleles for most subjects in the first cohort. In an earlier analysis of approximately 590 of the donors, most TCR beta V segments were observed in productive rearrangements about 90% or about 30% of the time, broadly matching IMGT annotations. Immune exposure information for the cohort was limited to CMV serostatus. Because HLA typing was missing for some donors at each locus, association tests included only the typed subset. At a false discovery rate of 0.05, a later analysis linked about 16,000 TCR beta sequences to specific HLA alleles. Linkage disequilibrium might explain the correlated functional status among segregating V segments, but an unknown experimental factor could not be ruled out. Roughly uniform sequencing depth across donors was assumed in presence/absence analyses, although this assumption may not hold. The sequencing pipeline was judged likely to have produced a cluster of highly shared sequence variants as a technical artifact. In a later analysis, the rate of TCR association differed among HLA loci, with DRB1 alleles having the most associated TCRs and HLA-C alleles having the fewest. A later genetic analysis associated a missense DCLRE1C variant with V-gene and J-gene trimming of TCR beta chains, and an independent cohort replicated the association. A later analysis found that most CMV-associated TCR beta chains appeared HLA-restricted, with HLA associations seemingly driven largely by CMV exposure. Three of the identified cytomegalovirus-associated TCR beta chains were confirmed in vitro to be specific for cytomegalovirus antigens. Some 16 rarely observed V segments, including chromosome 9 orphons, were excluded from the earlier analysis of a few hundred of the donors because counts were too low. The study gave a list of over 150 TCR beta chains associated with cytomegalovirus. The authors suggested that the approach could potentially be extended to other disease states and immunological phenotypes. Strong co-occurrence of HLA alleles, especially DR and DQ, made assigning TCR associations to individual alleles difficult. The classifier was reported to diagnose cytomegalovirus status with high specificity and sensitivity in both the original and validation cohorts. In a later analysis, HLA-associated TCR beta chains showed more clonal expansion and lower generation probabilities than non-associated chains that were equally common. Compared with the approximately 600-donor mean, donors in an Asian-associated ancestry cluster had fewer N-insertions in productive TCRs, according to a later genetic analysis. Across donors, most TCR sequences were observed very rarely, whereas some public TCRs were present in many individuals.

Rearrangement joined TRBV12-5 to TRBJ2-3; TRBD1 fits 7 bases in the junction. The clonotype was recovered from a man younger than 35 in good health and CMV-seropositive. Sequenced: PBMCs. Read as DNA, the sequence is TGTGCTAGTGGTTTGACCCGCGGACAGGGCACAGATACGCAGTATTTT. Translation gives CASGLTRGQGTDTQYF.